A selection of T cell receptor beta chains follows, all from one sample in a study of early T cells in non-severe SARS-CoV-2 infection. In TCRdb, the 5' RACE reads were re-called with MiXCR into one record per CDR3 protein. The sample has approximately 70,000 distinct CDR3 sequences; roughly an eighth are singletons. The starting material was whole blood, obtained at baseline. These receptors were collected from an adult who was a healthcare worker with PCR-confirmed SARS-CoV-2 infection or an uninfected control (not recorded which). The donor label of this sample is uncertain. Both conserved end residues are part of each CDR3. The D gene is left open where the match is weak. Clone size is given for some rows only: seen once, a few or many times, or a class if the clone is expanded.

clone_size j_call d_call v_call cdr3_nt cdr3_aa
many TRBJ1-1 . TRBV6-6 TGTGCCAGCAGTTTCTACCTTGCTAACACTGAAGCTTTCTTT CASSFYLANTEAFF
many TRBJ2-1 TRBD1 TRBV19 TGTGCCAGCCAGCCGGGACAGGGGGGAGGCAATGAGCAGTTCTTC CASQPGQGGGNEQFF
few TRBJ1-1 . TRBV9 TGTGCCAGCAGCCGGACAGACGCGAACACTGAAGCTTTCTTT CASSRTDANTEAFF
many TRBJ2-1 TRBD2 TRBV12-3/TRBV12-4 TGTGCCAGCAGTTCGCGGGAGTCAAAGAATGAGCAGTTCTTC CASSSRESKNEQFF
. TRBJ1-2 . TRBV5-6 TGTGCCAGCAGCTTGTCCCCAGGCGATGGCTACACCTTC CASSLSPGDGYTF
few TRBJ2-5 . TRBV10-3 TGTGCCATCAGTCAGCGTATAGAAGAGACCCAGTACTTC CAISQRIEETQYF
. TRBJ2-2 . TRBV6-1 TGTGCCAGAGGGGGACCGGCAAACACCGGGGAGCTGTTTTTT CARGGPANTGELFF
few TRBJ2-2 TRBD2 TRBV5-1 TGCGCCAGCAGCAGGGGACTAGAGGCGAACACCGGGGAGCTGTTTTTT CASSRGLEANTGELFF
few TRBJ2-3 . TRBV20-1 TGCAGTGCTAGAGACGTAATAGGGGGAGAGACTAGCACAGATACGCAGTATTTT CSARDVIGGETSTDTQYF
. TRBJ2-3 TRBD2 TRBV10-2 TGCGCCAGCTATGGACTAGCGGGGGAAGTAGGAGATACGCAGTATTTT CASYGLAGEVGDTQYF
many TRBJ2-3 . TRBV6-6 TGTGCCAGCAGTTACTCTGCGGGGGCCAGCACAGATACGCAGTATTTT CASSYSAGASTDTQYF
few TRBJ2-7 . TRBV10-3 TGTGCCATCAGTGAAACCTACGAGCAGTACTTC CAISETYEQYF
. TRBJ2-3 . TRBV7-2 TGTGCCAGCAGCTTAGAGGCAGGGCCAGATACGCAGTATTTT CASSLEAGPDTQYF
many TRBJ2-1 . TRBV18 TGTGCCAGCTCACCTGAGGGGGGCTCCTACAATGAGCAGTTCTTC CASSPEGGSYNEQFF